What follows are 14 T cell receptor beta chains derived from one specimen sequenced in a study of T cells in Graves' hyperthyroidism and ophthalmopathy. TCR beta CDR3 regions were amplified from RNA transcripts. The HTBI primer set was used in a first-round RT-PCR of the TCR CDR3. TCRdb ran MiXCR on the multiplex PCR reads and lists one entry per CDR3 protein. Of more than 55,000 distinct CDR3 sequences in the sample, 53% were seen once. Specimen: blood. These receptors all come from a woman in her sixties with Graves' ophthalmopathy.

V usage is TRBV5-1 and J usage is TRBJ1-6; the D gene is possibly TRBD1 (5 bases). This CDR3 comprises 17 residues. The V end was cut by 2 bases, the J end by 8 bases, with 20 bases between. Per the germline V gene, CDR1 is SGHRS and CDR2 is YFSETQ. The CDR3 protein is CASSLTGTSDGDSPLHF. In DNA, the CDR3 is TGCGCCAGCAGCTTAACCGGGACTAGCGATGGGGATTCACCCCTCCACTTT.

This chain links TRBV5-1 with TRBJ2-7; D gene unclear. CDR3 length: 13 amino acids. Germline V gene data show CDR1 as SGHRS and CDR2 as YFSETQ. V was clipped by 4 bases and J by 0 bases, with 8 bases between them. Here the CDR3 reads CASSITNSYEQYF. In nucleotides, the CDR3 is TGCGCCAGCAGCATAACGAACTCCTACGAGCAGTACTTC. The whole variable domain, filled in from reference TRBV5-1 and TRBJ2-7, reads KAGVTQTPRYLIKTRGQQVTLSCSPISGHRSVSWYQQTPGQGLQFLFEYFSETQRNKGNFPGRFSGRQFSNSRSEMNVSTLELGDSALYLCASSITNSYEQYFGPGTRLTVT.

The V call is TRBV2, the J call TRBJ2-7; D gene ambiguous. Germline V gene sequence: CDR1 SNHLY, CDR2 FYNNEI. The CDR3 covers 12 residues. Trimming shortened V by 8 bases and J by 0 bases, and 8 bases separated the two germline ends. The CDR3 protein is CASLQSSYEQYF. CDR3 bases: TGTGCCAGCTTGCAGAGCTCCTACGAGCAGTACTTC.

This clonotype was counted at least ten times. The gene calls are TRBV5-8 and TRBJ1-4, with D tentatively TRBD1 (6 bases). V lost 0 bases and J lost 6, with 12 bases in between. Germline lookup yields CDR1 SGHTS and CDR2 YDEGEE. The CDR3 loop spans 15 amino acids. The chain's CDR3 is CASSLASGGDEKLFF. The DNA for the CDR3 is TGTGCCAGCAGCTTGGCGTCGGGGGGCGATGAAAAACTGTTTTTT.

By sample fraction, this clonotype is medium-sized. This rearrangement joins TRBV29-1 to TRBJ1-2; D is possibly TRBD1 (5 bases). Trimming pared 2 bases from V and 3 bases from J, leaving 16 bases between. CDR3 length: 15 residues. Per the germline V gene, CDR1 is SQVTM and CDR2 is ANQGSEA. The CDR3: CSVESTASLDYGYTF. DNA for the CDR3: TGCAGCGTTGAATCGACAGCCAGTCTAGACTATGGCTACACCTTC. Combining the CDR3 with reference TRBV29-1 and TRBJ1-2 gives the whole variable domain SAVISQKPSRDICQRGTSLTIQCQVDSQVTMMFWYRQQPGQSLTLIATANQGSEATYESGFVIDKFPISRPNLTFSTLTVSNMSPEDSSIYLCSVESTASLDYGYTFGSGTRLTVV.

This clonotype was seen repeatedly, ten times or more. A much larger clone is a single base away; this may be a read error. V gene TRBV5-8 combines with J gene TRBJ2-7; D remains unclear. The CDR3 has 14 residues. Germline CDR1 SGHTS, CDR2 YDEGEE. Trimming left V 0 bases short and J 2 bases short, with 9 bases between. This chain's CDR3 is CASSLESGAYEQYF. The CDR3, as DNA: TGTGCCAGCAGCTTGGAGTCGGGCGCCTACGAGCAGTACTTC.

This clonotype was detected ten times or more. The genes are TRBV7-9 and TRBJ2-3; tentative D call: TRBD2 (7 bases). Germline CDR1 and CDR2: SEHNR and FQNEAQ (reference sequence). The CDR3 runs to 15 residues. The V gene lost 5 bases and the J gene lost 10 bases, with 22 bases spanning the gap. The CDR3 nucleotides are TGTGCCAGCAGCCCGACAGGACTAGGGTCGTCTGCGCAGTATTTT. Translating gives CASSPTGLGSSAQYF.

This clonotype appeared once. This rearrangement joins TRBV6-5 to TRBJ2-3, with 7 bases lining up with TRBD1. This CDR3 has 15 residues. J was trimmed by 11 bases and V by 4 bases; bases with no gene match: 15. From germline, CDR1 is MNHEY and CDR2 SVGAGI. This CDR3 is CASSSMGQPRNEQYF. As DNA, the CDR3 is TGTGCCAGCAGTTCCATGGGACAGCCCCGCAATGAGCAGTATTTT.

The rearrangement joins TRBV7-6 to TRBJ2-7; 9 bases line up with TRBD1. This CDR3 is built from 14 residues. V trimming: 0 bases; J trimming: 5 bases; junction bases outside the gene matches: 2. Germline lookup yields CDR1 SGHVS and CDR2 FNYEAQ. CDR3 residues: CASSLADRGNEQYF. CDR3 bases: TGTGCCAGCAGCTTAGCGGACAGGGGCAACGAGCAGTACTTC.

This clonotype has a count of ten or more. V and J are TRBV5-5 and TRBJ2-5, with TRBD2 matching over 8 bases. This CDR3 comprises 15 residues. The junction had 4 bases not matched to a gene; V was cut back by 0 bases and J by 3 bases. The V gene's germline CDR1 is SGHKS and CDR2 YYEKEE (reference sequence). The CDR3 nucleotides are TGTGCCAGCAGCTTGGGTCGGGGGGGAAAAGAGACCCAGTACTTC. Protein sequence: CASSLGRGGKETQYF.

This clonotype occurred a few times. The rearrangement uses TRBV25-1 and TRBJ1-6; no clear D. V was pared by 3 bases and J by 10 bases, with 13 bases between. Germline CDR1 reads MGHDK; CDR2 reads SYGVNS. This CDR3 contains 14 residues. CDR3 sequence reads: CASSDGGEESPLHF. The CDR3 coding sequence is TGTGCCAGCAGTGATGGCGGGGAGGAATCACCCCTCCACTTT.

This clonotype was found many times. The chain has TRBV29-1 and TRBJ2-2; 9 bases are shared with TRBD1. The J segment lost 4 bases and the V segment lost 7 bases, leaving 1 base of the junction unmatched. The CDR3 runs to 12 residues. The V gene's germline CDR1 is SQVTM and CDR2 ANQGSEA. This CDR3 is CSGGQGTGELFF. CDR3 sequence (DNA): TGCAGCGGGGGACAGGGCACCGGGGAGCTGTTTTTT.

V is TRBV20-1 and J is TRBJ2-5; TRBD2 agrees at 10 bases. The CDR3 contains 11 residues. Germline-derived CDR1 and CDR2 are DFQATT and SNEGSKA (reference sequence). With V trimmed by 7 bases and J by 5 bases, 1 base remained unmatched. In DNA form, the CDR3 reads TGCAGTGGTAGCGGGAGGGAGACCCAGTACTTC. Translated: CSGSGRETQYF.

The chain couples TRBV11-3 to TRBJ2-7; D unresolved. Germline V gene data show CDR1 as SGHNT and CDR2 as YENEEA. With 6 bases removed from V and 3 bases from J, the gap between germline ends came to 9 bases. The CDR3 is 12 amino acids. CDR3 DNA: TGTGCCAGCAGTTCAGACAACTACGAGCAGTACTTC. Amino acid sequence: CASSSDNYEQYF. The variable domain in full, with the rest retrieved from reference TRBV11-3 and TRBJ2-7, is EAGVVQSPRYKIIEKKQPVAFWCNPISGHNTLYWYLQNLGQGPELLIRYENEEAVDDSQLPKDRFSAERLKGVDSTLKIQPAELGDSAVYLCASSSDNYEQYFGPGTRLTVT.